This T cell receptor (beta chain) was recovered during a study of blood T cell repertoires in COVID-19. Across the whole study: Both acute and convalescent COVID-19 samples were obtained from the United States, Italy and Spain. Sources were T cells, B-cell-depleted T cells, or PBMCs; the material itself was cDNA or gDNA.

This clone has a single count. One Seattle source followed patients from active infection through their disease course. Original handling: Amplification from reference gene primers served as the basis for estimated nucleated cell counts. Here immunoSEQ multiplex PCR was the method, and the copy in TCRdb shows in-frame clones only, minus some. V, J and clone size are those of that table, while D and trimming were read from the DNA. The sample records under 200,000 clones, about 90% being singletons. The sample consisted of peripheral blood. The TCR comes from a woman aged 60-70 years with COVID-19, enrolled during active disease.

CDR3 nucleotide sequence: TGTGCCACCAGTCGGACAGGGGGATTCTATGGCTACACCTTC. Amino acids: CATSRTGGFYGYTF. V gene TRBV24-1 combines with J gene TRBJ1-2; 10 bases are a match to TRBD1. Germline values: CDR1 KGHDR, CDR2 SFDVKD. V was pared by 6 bases and J by 4 bases, with 4 bases of the junction left unmatched. The CDR3 spans 14 residues.